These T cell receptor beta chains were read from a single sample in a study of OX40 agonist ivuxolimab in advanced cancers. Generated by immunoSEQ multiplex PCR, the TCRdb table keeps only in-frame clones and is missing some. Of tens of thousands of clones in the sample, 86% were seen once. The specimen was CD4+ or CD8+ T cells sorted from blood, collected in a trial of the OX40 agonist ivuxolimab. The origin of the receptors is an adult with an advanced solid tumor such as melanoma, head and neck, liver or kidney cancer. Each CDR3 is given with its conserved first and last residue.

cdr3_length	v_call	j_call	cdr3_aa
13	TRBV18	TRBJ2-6	CASFLSGANVLTF
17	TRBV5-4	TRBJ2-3	CASSLEERLTSTDTQYF
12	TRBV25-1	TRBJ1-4	CASKGTNEKLFF
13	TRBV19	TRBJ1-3	CASSTETGNTIYF
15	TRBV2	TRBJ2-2	CASSVTAVNTGELFF
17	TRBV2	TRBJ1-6	CARQRDSTNRINSPLHF
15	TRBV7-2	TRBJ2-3	CASSPPDRYRSTQYF
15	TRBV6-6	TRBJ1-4	CASSYWGGADEKLFF
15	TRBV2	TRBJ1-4	CASKTFGQGGEKLFF
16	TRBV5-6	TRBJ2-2	CASSRVDRGRVGELFF
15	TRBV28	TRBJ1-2	CASSFGSGQGGGYTF
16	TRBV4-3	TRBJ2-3	CASSQAGGVGTDTQYF
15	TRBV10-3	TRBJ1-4	CAISEGRGFNEKLFF
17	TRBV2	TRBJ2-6	CASGPRGTGTGANVLTF
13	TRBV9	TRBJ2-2	CASSPATTGELFF
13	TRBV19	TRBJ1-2	CASSISGYYGYTF
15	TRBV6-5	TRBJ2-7	CASSYSPVSTYEQYF
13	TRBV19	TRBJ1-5	CASSMGTLEPQHF
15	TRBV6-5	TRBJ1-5	CASSYSGRSNQPQHF
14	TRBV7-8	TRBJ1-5	CASNQGFSNQPQHF
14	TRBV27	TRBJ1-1	CASSSNRVNTEAFF
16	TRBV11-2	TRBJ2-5	CASSLGSGTLAETQYF
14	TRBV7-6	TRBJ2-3	CASGAGGLPDTQYF
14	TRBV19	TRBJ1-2	CASSPQGGIYGYTF
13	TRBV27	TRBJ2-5	CASSLSRGETQYF
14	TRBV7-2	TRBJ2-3	CASSFREGLDTQYF
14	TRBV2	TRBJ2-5	CASTLGGSAETQYF
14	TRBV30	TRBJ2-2	CAWSEGLNTGELFF
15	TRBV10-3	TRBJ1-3	CAIKGTGGNGNTIYF
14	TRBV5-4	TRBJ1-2	CASSLSLGNYGYTF
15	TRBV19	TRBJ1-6	CASSMDRGLNSPLHF
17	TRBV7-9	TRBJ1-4	CASSHPRQGAGVYKLFF
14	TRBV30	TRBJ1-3	CAWSRRSSGNTIYF
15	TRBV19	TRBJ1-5	CASSIGQYSNQPQHF
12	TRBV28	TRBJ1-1	CASKNQGTEAFF
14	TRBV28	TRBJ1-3	CASSFSGGGNTIYF
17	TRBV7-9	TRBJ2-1	CASSGGNSGRARSEQFF
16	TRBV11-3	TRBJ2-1	CASSPWTGKDYNEQFF
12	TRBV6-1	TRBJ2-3	CASSERVDTQYF
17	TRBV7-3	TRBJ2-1	CASSQLSAGGSYNEQFF
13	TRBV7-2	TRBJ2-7	CASSLGGGSEQYF
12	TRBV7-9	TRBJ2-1	CASSFLATEQFF
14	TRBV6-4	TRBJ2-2	CASSESEFAGELFF
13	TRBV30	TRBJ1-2	CAWSETLTGGYTF
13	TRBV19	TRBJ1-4	CASSRTTNEKLFF
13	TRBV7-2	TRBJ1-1	CASSPYKNTEAFF
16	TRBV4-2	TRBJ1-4	CASSQLVSATNEKLFF
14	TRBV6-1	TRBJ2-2	CASSLPIETGELFF